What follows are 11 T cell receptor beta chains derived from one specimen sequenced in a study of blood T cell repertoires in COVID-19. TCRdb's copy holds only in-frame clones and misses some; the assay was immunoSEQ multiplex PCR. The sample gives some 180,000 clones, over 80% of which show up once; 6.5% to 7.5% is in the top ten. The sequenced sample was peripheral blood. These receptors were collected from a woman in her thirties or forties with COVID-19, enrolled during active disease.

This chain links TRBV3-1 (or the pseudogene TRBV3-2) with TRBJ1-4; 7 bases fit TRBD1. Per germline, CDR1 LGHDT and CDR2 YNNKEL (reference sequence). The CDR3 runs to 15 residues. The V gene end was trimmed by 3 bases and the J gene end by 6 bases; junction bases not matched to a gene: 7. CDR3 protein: CASSHNGQGDEKLFF. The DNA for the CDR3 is TGTGCCAGCAGCCATAACGGGCAGGGGGATGAAAAACTGTTTTTT.

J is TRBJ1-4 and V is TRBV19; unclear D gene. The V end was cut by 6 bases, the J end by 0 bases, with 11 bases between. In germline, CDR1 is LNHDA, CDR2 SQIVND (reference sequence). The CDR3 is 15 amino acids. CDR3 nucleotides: TGTGCCAGTAGCCCCTGGCAGGCAACTAATGAAAAACTGTTTTTT. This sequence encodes CASSPWQATNEKLFF.

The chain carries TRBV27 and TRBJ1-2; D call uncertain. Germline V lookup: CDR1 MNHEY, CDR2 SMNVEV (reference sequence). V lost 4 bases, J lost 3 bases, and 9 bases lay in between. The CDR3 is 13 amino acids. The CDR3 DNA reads TGTGCCAGCAGTTATGGCACAGACTATGGCTACACCTTC. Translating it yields CASSYGTDYGYTF.

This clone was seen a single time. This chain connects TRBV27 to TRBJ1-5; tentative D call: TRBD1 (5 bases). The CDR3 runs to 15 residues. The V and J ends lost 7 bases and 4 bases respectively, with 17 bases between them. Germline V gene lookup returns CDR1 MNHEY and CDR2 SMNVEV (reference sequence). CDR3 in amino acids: CASTPQGEGNQPQHF. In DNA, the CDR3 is TGTGCCAGCACTCCCCAAGGGGAGGGGAATCAGCCCCAGCATTTT.

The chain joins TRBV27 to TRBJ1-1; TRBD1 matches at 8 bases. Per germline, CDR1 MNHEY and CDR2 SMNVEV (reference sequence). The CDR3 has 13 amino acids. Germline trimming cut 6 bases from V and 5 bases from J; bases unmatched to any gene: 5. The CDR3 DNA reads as TGTGCCAGCAGCAACAGGGGGGGAACTGAAGCTTTCTTT. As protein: CASSNRGGTEAFF.

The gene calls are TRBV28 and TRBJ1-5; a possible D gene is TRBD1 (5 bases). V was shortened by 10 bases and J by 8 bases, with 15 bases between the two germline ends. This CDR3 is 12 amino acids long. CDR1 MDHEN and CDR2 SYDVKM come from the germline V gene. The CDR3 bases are TGTGCCACGGGACTCGGGGATAAGCCCCAGCATTTT. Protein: CATGLGDKPQHF.

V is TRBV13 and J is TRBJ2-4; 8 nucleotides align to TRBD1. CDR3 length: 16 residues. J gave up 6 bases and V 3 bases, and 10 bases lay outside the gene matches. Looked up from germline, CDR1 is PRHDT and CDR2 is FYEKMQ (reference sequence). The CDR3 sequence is CASSLGTGGVINIQYF. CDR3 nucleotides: TGTGCCAGCAGCTTGGGCACAGGGGGTGTTATAAACATTCAGTACTTC. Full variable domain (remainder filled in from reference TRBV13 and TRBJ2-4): AAGVIQSPRHLIKEKRETATLKCYPIPRHDTVYWYQQGPGQDPQFLISFYEKMQSDKGSIPDRFSAQQFSDYHSELNMSSLELGDSALYFCASSLGTGGVINIQYFGAGTRLSVL.

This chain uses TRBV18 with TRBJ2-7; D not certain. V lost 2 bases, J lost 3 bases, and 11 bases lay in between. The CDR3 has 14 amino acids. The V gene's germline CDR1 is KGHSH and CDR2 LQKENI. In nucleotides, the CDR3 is TGTGCCAGCTCACCAGGAGATTTATTCTACGAGCAGTACTTC. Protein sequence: CASSPGDLFYEQYF.

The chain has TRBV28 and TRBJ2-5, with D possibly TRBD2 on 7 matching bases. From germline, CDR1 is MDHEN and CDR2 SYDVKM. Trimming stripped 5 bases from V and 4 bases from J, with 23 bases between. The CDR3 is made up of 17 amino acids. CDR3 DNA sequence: TGTGCCAGCAGTCTTACGGCCGGGGGGCTATTATTAGAGACCCAGTACTTC. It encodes CASSLTAGGLLLETQYF.

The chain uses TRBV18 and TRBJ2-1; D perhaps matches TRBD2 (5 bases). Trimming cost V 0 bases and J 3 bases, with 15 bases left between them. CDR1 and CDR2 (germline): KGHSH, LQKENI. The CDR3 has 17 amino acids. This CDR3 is CASSPPVGEPNYNEQFF. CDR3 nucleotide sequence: TGTGCCAGCTCACCACCAGTGGGAGAGCCAAACTACAATGAGCAGTTCTTC.

In DNA form, the CDR3 reads TGTGCCAGCAGCTTGGCAGGGCAGGACTATGGCTACACCTTC. Translated: CASSLAGQDYGYTF. The chain combines TRBV5-6 with TRBJ1-2; D may be TRBD1 (5 bases). The ends were cut back, 0 bases at V and 3 bases at J, with 9 bases in the middle. The CDR3 extends over 14 amino acids. Germline CDR1 is SGHDT and CDR2 is YYEEEE. Filled out from reference TRBV5-6 and TRBJ1-2, the complete variable domain reads DAGVTQSPTHLIKTRGQQVTLRCSPKSGHDTVSWYQQALGQGPQFIFQYYEEEERQRGNFPDRFSGHQFPNYSSELNVNALLLGDSALYLCASSLAGQDYGYTFGSGTRLTVV.